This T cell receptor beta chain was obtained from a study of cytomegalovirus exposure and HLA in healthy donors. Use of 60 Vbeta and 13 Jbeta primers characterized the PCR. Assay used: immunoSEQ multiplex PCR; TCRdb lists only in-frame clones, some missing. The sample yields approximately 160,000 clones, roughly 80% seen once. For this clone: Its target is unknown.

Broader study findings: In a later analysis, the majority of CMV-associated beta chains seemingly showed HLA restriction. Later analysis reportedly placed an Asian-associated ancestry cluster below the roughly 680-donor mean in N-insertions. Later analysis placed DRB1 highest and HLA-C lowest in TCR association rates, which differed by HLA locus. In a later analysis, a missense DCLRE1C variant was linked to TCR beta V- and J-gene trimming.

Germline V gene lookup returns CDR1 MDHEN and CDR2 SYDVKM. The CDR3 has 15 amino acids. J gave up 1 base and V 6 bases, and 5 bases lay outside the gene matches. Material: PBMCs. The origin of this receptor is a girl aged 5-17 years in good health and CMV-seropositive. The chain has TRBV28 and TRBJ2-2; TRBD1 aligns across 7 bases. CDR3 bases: TGTGCCAGCAGGACGGACAGGCTGAACACCGGGGAGCTGTTTTTT. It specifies CASRTDRLNTGELFF.